Following are 16 T cell receptor beta chains from one sample sequenced in a study of metastatic and nonmetastatic thyroid tumors. Each patient went into thyroid surgery without having received any treatment. TCRdb reanalyzed the PCR reads via MiXCR. The sample consists of 37,000 or so clones, 17% of them appearing once. The sequenced material came from blood. These receptors were obtained from a male donor with papillary thyroid cancer or a benign thyroid nodule (not recorded which). Some clones in this sample may be carry-over from other donors' samples.

There are many counts of this clone. The chain couples TRBV2 to TRBJ2-2; D might be TRBD2 (6 bases). The CDR3 is 17 residues long. Germline V gives CDR1 SNHLY, CDR2 FYNNEI. V was trimmed by 5 bases and J by 7 bases, leaving 23 bases between them. This CDR3 reads CASSTPPPREVFGELFF. The CDR3 region has the DNA TGTGCCAGCAGTACCCCCCCCCCCAGGGAGGTTTTCGGGGAGCTGTTTTTT.

This clone was recorded at least ten times. This may arise from a read error, as a much more abundant clone is one base away. V and J are TRBV6-1 and TRBJ2-1, with 8 nucleotides matching TRBD2. Germline CDR1 reads MNHNS; CDR2 reads SASEGT. V gave up 7 bases and J gave up 10 bases; unmatched junction bases: 9. CDR3 length: 13 residues. The CDR3 sequence: CASILGLVGEQFF. CDR3 DNA sequence: TGTGCCAGCATCCTGGGACTAGTAGGCGAGCAGTTCTTC.

Remarks on this clone: A read error may explain this, as a much larger clone is one base away. The V and J genes are TRBV5-6 and TRBJ1-2, with a weak D call TRBD1 (6 bases). Trimming took 4 bases from V and 0 from J, leaving 10 bases between them. The CDR3 extends over 14 amino acids. From germline, CDR1 is SGHDT and CDR2 YYEEEE. CDR3 in amino acids: CASSLGHSNYGYTF. CDR3 nucleotide sequence: TGTGCCAGCAGCCTGGGACATTCTAACTATGGCTACACCTTC.

This clone was found many times. The chain employs TRBV4-1 and TRBJ2-2, with TRBD1 matching 9 bases. This CDR3 is 19 amino acids long. CDR1 is MGHRA, CDR2 YSYEKL, per germline. V was clipped by 2 bases and J by 6 bases; unmatched bases: 16. CDR3 loop: CASSQSPPVRTGVPGELFF. The CDR3, as DNA: TGCGCCAGCAGCCAATCTCCTCCTGTTCGGACAGGGGTTCCCGGGGAGCTGTTTTTT.

This clone has ten or more counts. The chain has TRBV29-1 and TRBJ1-1; D call uncertain. This CDR3 has 13 amino acids. Looked up from germline, CDR1 is SQVTM and CDR2 is ANQGSEA. V lost 7 bases, J lost 0 bases, and 12 bases lay in between. The CDR3 protein is CSAPDMVNTEAFF. For the CDR3, the DNA is TGCAGCGCCCCCGACATGGTGAACACTGAAGCTTTCTTT.

This clone was counted ten times or more. V and J are TRBV20-1 and TRBJ1-1; no clear D. Trimming took 1 base from V and 1 from J, leaving 10 bases between them. The CDR3 is 14 amino acids. The germline CDR1 and CDR2 sequences are DFQATT and SNEGSKA (reference sequence). CDR3 in DNA: TGCAGTGCTAGAGGGGCACAGAAGAACACTGAAGCTTTCTTT. Protein sequence: CSARGAQKNTEAFF.

This clone appeared many times. The chain has TRBV5-4 and TRBJ1-1; 8 bases line up with TRBD1. The V gene's germline CDR1 is SGHNT and CDR2 YYREEE (reference sequence). This CDR3 comprises 16 residues. Unmatched junction bases numbered 8, after V lost 4 bases and J lost 0 bases. CDR3 sequence (DNA): TGTGCCAGCAGCGCCCGACAGGGGCCAGTGAACACTGAAGCTTTCTTT. Its translation: CASSARQGPVNTEAFF.

The count of this clone is one. V gene TRBV5-5 combines with J gene TRBJ2-7, with D possibly being TRBD1 (6 bases). The CDR3 has 14 residues. Germline CDR1 SGHKS, CDR2 YYEKEE (reference sequence). With 2 bases removed from V and 4 bases from J, the gap between germline ends came to 13 bases. CDR3 region: CASSFGQWGYEQYF. The CDR3, as DNA: TGTGCCAGCAGCTTCGGACAGTGGGGGTACGAGCAGTACTTC.

There are a few counts of this clone. Sequence at one end of the junction differs from germline and may be a read error. The chain combines TRBV7-9 with TRBJ1-5; D gene ambiguous. From germline, CDR1 is SEHNR and CDR2 FQNEAQ (reference sequence). This CDR3 region has 12 residues. The CDR3 nucleotides are TGTACCAGCAGCTCATTCTATCAGCCCCAGCATTTT. It specifies CTSSSFYQPQHF.

This clone was seen at least ten times. The chain carries TRBV6-5 and TRBJ1-1; D possibly corresponds to TRBD1 (6 bases). V lost 0 bases, J lost 4 bases, and 12 bases lay in between. Germline CDR1 and CDR2: MNHEY and SVGAGI. The CDR3 sequence is 15 residues long. The CDR3 protein is CASSYSGGPGTEAFF. In DNA, the CDR3 is TGTGCCAGCAGTTACTCCGGGGGGCCGGGCACTGAAGCTTTCTTT.

The table lists this clone with a few counts. The rearrangement links TRBV6-6 to TRBJ1-2; D unclear. The V end lost 2 bases, the J end lost 6 bases, and 16 bases lay between the germline ends. Germline CDR1 and CDR2: MNHNY and SVGAGI (reference sequence). This CDR3 contains 15 residues. CDR3 DNA sequence: TGTGCCAGCAGTTACGCAGAGCGGGTGCGGCATGGCTACACCTTC. Its protein product is CASSYAERVRHGYTF.

The chain couples TRBV11-2 to TRBJ2-7; TRBD2 matches 11 bases. Per germline, CDR1 SGHAT and CDR2 FQNNGV. The length of the CDR3 is 15 residues. J was trimmed by 2 bases and V by 5 bases; bases with no gene match: 5. The CDR3 region has the DNA TGTGCCAGCAGCGAGCGACTAGCGGGGACCTACGAGCAGTACTTC. Amino acid sequence: CASSERLAGTYEQYF.

This clone occurred once. This sequence joins TRBV20-1 and TRBJ1-6, with 7 bases that match TRBD1. V shed 0 bases and J 6 bases; nucleotides not matched to a gene: 5. From germline, CDR1 is DFQATT and CDR2 SNEGSKA (reference sequence). This CDR3 has 15 residues. DNA for the CDR3: TGCAGTGCTAGAGATACAGGGGACAGTAATTCACCCCTCCACTTT. The encoded protein is CSARDTGDSNSPLHF.

This clone has ten or more counts. A much larger clone sits a single nucleotide away, making a read error possible. The chain recombines TRBV6-2 or TRBV6-3 with TRBJ1-2, with a tentative D call TRBD1 (6 bases). CDR3 length: 15 amino acids. V lost 7 bases, J lost 5 bases, and 20 bases lay in between. The V gene's germline CDR1 is MNHEY and CDR2 SVGEGT. The DNA of the CDR3 is TGTGCCAGCAAAAGACGTCCGGACAGTAAATATGGCTACACCTTC. This translates into CASKRRPDSKYGYTF.

Many counts were recorded for this clone. The chain links TRBV5-4 to TRBJ1-2; tentative D call: TRBD1 (5 bases). CDR1 SGHNT and CDR2 YYREEE come from the germline V gene (reference sequence). Trimming removed 6 bases from V and 8 bases from J, with 14 bases in between. There are 12 residues in the CDR3. CDR3 in amino acids: CASTRDRGGYTF. In DNA, the CDR3 is TGTGCCAGCACCCGTGACAGAGGCGGCTACACCTTC.

The V gene is TRBV7-8, the J gene TRBJ1-6, with 9 positions matching TRBD1. Germline assignment: CDR1 SGHVS and CDR2 FQNEAQ. The CDR3 spans 18 residues. V trimming: 1 base; J trimming: 7 bases; junction bases outside the gene matches: 11. The chain's CDR3 is CASSLVGWDRVKNSPLHF. The CDR3 coding sequence is TGTGCCAGCAGCTTAGTAGGGTGGGACAGGGTAAAGAATTCACCCCTCCACTTT. The full variable domain, with the rest looked up from reference TRBV7-8 and TRBJ1-6, is GAGVSQSPRYKVAKRGQDVALRCDPISGHVSLFWYQQALGQGPEFLTYFQNEAQLDKSGLPSDRFFAERPEGSVSTLKIQRTQQEDSAVYLCASSLVGWDRVKNSPLHFGNGTRLTVT.